This TCR beta chain comes out of a study of T cell responses to AZD1222 COVID-19 vaccine. Findings of the study overall: Clonal diversity was possibly underestimated, and white British individuals and females predominated among donors. Across spike, vaccine-associated CD4 TCRs were found, dominant at 160-218 and 743-854. Repertoire sampling happened only post peak T cell response.

Sequenced by immunoSEQ multiplex PCR; TCRdb stores in-frame clones only, minus some. The top ten clones hold 9.2% of a sample with 150,000 to 200,000 clones, approximately 94% of them seen once. Per germline, CDR1 SGHDN and CDR2 FVKESK. Unmatched junction bases numbered 7, after V lost 3 bases and J lost 9 bases. CDR3 length: 15 amino acids. About this clone itself: Its target is not known.

The V gene is TRBV14, the J gene TRBJ1-6; 8 nucleotides match TRBD1. This TCR was sampled from an adult in good health. The input for sequencing was peripheral blood, taken on day 0 of AZD1222 vaccination. CDR3 region: CASSHAQGEGSPLHF. For the CDR3, the DNA is TGTGCCAGCAGCCACGCACAGGGGGAAGGTTCACCCCTCCACTTT.